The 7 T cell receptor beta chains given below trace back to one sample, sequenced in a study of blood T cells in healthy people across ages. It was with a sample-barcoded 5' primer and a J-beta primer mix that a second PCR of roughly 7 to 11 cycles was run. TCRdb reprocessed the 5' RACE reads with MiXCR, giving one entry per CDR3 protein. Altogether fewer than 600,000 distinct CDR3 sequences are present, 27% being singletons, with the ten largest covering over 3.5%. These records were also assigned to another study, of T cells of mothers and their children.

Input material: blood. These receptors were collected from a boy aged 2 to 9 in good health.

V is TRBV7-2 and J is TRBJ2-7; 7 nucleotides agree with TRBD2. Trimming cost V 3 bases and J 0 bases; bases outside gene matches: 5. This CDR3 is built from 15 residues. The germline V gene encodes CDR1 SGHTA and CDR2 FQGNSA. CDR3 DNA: TGTGCCAGCAGCTTCGAGTCTAGCGGCTCCTACGAGCAGTACTTC. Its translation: CASSFESSGSYEQYF. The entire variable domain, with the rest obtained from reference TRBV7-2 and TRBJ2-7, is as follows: GAGVSQSPSNKVTEKGKDVELRCDPISGHTALYWYRQSLGQGLEFLIYFQGNSAPDKSGLPSDRFSAERTGGSVSTLTIQRTQQEDSAVYLCASSFESSGSYEQYFGPGTRLTVT.

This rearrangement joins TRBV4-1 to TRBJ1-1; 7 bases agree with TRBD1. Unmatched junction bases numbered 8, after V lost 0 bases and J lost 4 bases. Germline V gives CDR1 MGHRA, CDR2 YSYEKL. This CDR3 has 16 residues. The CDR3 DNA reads TGCGCCAGCAGCCAAGATCTCGGCAGGGGGGGCACTGAAGCTTTCTTT. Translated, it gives CASSQDLGRGGTEAFF.

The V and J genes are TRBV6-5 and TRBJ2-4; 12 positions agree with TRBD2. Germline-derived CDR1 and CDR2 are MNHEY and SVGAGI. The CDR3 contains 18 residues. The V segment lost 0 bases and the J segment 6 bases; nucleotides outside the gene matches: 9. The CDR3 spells CASSYSRLAGVGRNIQYF. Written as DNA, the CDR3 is TGTGCCAGCAGTTACTCCCGACTAGCGGGAGTGGGGAGAAACATTCAGTACTTC.

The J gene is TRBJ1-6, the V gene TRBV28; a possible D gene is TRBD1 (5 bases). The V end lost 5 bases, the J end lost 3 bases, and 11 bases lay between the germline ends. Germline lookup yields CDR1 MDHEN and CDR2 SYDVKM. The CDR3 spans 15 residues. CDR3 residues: CASSGQQDYNSPLHF. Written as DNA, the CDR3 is TGTGCCAGCAGTGGCCAACAGGACTATAATTCACCCCTCCACTTT. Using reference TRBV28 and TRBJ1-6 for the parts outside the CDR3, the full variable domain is DVKVTQSSRYLVKRTGEKVFLECVQDMDHENMFWYRQDPGLGLRLIYFSYDVKMKEKGDIPEGYSVSREKKERFSLILESASTNQTSMYLCASSGQQDYNSPLHFGNGTRLTVT.

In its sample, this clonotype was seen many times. CDR3 DNA: TGTGCCAGCAGCTCGACTAGTGGACAATACAATGAGCAGTTCTTC. Translation: CASSSTSGQYNEQFF. The genes are TRBV7-2 and TRBJ2-1, with a weak D call TRBD2 (6 bases). Trimming left V 4 bases short and J 4 bases short, with 14 bases between. CDR3 size: 15 residues. Germline values: CDR1 SGHTA, CDR2 FQGNSA.

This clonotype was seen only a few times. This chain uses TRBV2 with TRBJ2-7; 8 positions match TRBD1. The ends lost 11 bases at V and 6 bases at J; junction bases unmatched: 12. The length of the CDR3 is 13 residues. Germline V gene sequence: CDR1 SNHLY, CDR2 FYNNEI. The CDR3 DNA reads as TGTGCCTGCCCGAGGCAGGGGGCCATCGAGCAGTACTTC. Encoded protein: CACPRQGAIEQYF.

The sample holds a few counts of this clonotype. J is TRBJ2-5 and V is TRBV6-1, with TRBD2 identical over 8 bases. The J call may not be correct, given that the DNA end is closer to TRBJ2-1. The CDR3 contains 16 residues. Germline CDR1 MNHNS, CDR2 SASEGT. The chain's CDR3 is CASSGEGGSGDNEQFF. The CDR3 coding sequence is TGTGCCAGCAGTGGGGAGGGCGGTAGCGGGGACAATGAGCAGTTCTTC.